These 14 T cell receptor beta chains were sequenced from one sample in a study of beta chain features in type 1 diabetes. Isolated RNA was reverse transcribed in full, so expressed TCRB transcripts were sequenced. The assay was immunoSEQ multiplex PCR, and TCRdb's table has in-frame clones only and misses some. This table holds 35,000 to 50,000 clones, roughly 45% found once. Sequencing was performed on stem cell memory CD4+ T cells from blood. These TCRs come from a woman aged 25 to 39 in good health.

This clone has only a few counts. This chain uses TRBV4-1 with TRBJ2-3, with D possibly matching TRBD2 (5 bases). V shed 6 bases and J shed 3 bases, with 13 bases lying between them. The CDR3 is 14 amino acids. The germline V gene has CDR1 MGHRA and CDR2 YSYEKL. CDR3 sequence reads: CASRLGSATDTQYF. The CDR3 bases are TGCGCCAGCAGATTAGGGAGCGCAACAGATACGCAGTATTTT.

The chain recombines TRBV6-5 with TRBJ2-1; 8 positions agree with TRBD2. The V gene end was trimmed by 5 bases and the J gene end by 3 bases; junction bases not matched to a gene: 6. Germline values: CDR1 MNHEY, CDR2 SVGAGI. The CDR3 covers 15 residues. The CDR3 here is CASSPEGLGYNEQFF. The CDR3 coding sequence is TGTGCCAGCAGTCCAGAGGGACTAGGCTACAATGAGCAGTTCTTC.

The chain combines TRBV7-9 with TRBJ1-1; TRBD1 agrees at 7 bases. The CDR3 length is 15 residues. Germline loops: CDR1 SEHNR, CDR2 FQNEAQ (reference sequence). The ends lost 2 bases at V and 0 bases at J; junction bases unmatched: 3. The CDR3 region is CASSLQTGMNTEAFF. The CDR3 DNA sequence: TGTGCCAGCAGCTTACAGACAGGGATGAACACTGAAGCTTTCTTT.

The CDR3 nucleotides are TGCGCCAGCAGCTTGATGCGCGCGAACACCGGGGAGCTGTTTTTT. Protein product: CASSLMRANTGELFF. V is TRBV5-1 and J is TRBJ2-2; D is uncertain. This CDR3 has 15 residues. V lost 1 base and J lost 0, with 7 bases in between. The V gene's germline CDR1 is SGHRS and CDR2 YFSETQ.

The V gene is TRBV7-2, the J gene TRBJ2-2, with 15 bases fitting TRBD2. The V and J ends lost 5 bases and 3 bases, in that order; junction bases with no gene match: 7. This CDR3 contains 18 residues. Germline CDR1 SGHTA, CDR2 FQGNSA. The CDR3 loop is CASSHPGLAGGYTGELFF. The CDR3 nucleotides read TGTGCCAGCAGCCACCCCGGACTAGCGGGAGGGTACACCGGGGAGCTGTTTTTT.

This clone was found a few times. The chain links TRBV30 to TRBJ1-5; D may be TRBD1 (6 bases). The CDR3 is made up of 14 amino acids. Germline loops: CDR1 GTSNPN, CDR2 SVGIG (reference sequence). Trimming removed 5 bases from V and 3 bases from J, with 14 bases in between. CDR3 DNA sequence: TGTGCCTGGGCTGGACAGTTATTCAATCAGCCCCAGCATTTT. As protein: CAWAGQLFNQPQHF. Combining the CDR3 with reference TRBV30 and TRBJ1-5 gives the whole variable domain SQTIHQWPATLVQPVGSPLSLECTVEGTSNPNLYWYRQAAGRGLQLLFYSVGIGQISSEVPQNLSASRPQDRQFILSSKKLLLSDSGFYLCAWAGQLFNQPQHFGDGTRLSIL.

This clone was counted between two and nine times. This chain joins TRBV7-9 and TRBJ2-6; D gene ambiguous. The CDR3 is made up of 15 amino acids. From germline, CDR1 is SEHNR and CDR2 FQNEAQ (reference sequence). V was pared by 3 bases and J by 1 base, with 7 bases between. The CDR3 is CASSLSRSGANVLTF. The CDR3 DNA reads as TGTGCCAGCAGCTTGAGCCGTTCTGGGGCCAACGTCCTGACTTTC.

Only a few counts were recorded for this clone. The chain employs TRBV27 and TRBJ2-1; D may be TRBD1 (5 bases). The ends were cut back, 6 bases at V and 0 bases at J, with 9 bases in the middle. CDR1 is MNHEY and CDR2 is SMNVEV in the germline V gene (reference sequence). The CDR3 has 14 amino acids. The CDR3 DNA sequence: TGTGCCAGCAGAGCAGGGTTCTCCTACAATGAGCAGTTCTTC. It yields the protein CASRAGFSYNEQFF.

This clone was observed a few times. J is TRBJ1-1 and V is TRBV7-3; D uncertain. The CDR3 totals 13 residues. Trimming removed 2 bases at V and 8 bases at J, with 12 bases between. Germline-derived CDR1 and CDR2 are SGHTA and FQGTGA. The CDR3 sequence is CASSLGGSGEAFF. The CDR3 region has the DNA TGTGCCAGCAGCTTAGGAGGGTCGGGGGAAGCTTTCTTT.

J is TRBJ2-5 and V is TRBV5-1; TRBD2 agrees at 15 bases. The V gene's germline CDR1 is SGHRS and CDR2 YFSETQ. Trimming at V came to 4 bases and at J to 4 bases, leaving 20 bases not matched to a gene. The CDR3 extends over 21 amino acids. CDR3 sequence: CASSDQMEKGLAGGSGETQYF. DNA for the CDR3: TGCGCCAGCAGCGATCAGATGGAGAAGGGACTAGCGGGAGGTTCTGGAGAGACCCAGTACTTC.

A few counts support this clone. V is TRBV19 and J is TRBJ2-1; 10 bases align to TRBD2. Germline V gene sequence: CDR1 LNHDA, CDR2 SQIVND (reference sequence). V was clipped by 7 bases and J by 5 bases; unmatched bases: 8. This CDR3 comprises 15 residues. The CDR3 coding sequence is TGTGCCAGTATAAGCGGGAGGGCCCCGAACAATGAGCAGTTCTTC. As protein: CASISGRAPNNEQFF.

The V gene is TRBV7-2, the J gene TRBJ2-7; 11 bases fit TRBD2. The CDR3 contains 15 residues. V shed 5 bases and J 4 bases; nucleotides not matched to a gene: 7. Germline V CDR1 and CDR2: SGHTA, FQGNSA. CDR3 sequence (DNA): TGTGCCAGCAGCCCACTAGCGGGAGTTCAGTACGAGCAGTACTTC. Translation gives CASSPLAGVQYEQYF.

The chain joins TRBV7-9 to TRBJ2-1; 7 positions agree with TRBD2. Trimming at V came to 3 bases and at J to 6 bases, leaving 5 bases not matched to a gene. The CDR3 has 14 residues. Germline V gene sequence: CDR1 SEHNR, CDR2 FQNEAQ (reference sequence). The CDR3 sequence is CASSLGGRSNEQFF. The DNA for the CDR3 is TGTGCCAGCAGCTTGGGAGGGAGGTCCAATGAGCAGTTCTTC.

This clone was observed a handful of times. The V and J genes are TRBV5-4 and TRBJ1-4; TRBD1 agrees at 8 bases. Germline V gene data show CDR1 as SGHNT and CDR2 as YYREEE (reference sequence). The ends lost 3 bases at V and 7 bases at J; junction bases unmatched: 8. The CDR3 is 15 residues long. CDR3 in DNA: TGTGCCAGCAGCTGGACAGGGCAAGGGGGTGAAAAACTGTTTTTT. Residues: CASSWTGQGGEKLFF.